The TCR beta chain described here comes from a study of low-dose radiotherapy and immunotherapy resistance in tumors. About the research overall: Oral aspirin 300 mg was taken by patients daily for four cycles from cycle 1 day 1.

Documented time point: before trial treatment. It was nivolumab, ipilimumab, aspirin, low-dose cyclophosphamide and low-dose radiotherapy that donors received. Solid tumors that lacked tumor-infiltrating lymphocytes and were advanced were present in eligible patients. A note on this clonotype: The DNA is omitted, as the CDR3 cannot be located on it reliably, and the CDR3 follows TCRdb's listing.

cDNA synthesis used a TRAV/TRBV-specific primer set for both chains. It was with a constant-region primer and a V-primer adapter that TCRs were amplified over around 18 PCR cycles. The isolated mRNA underwent amplification through in vitro transcription. TCRdb recomputed calls from the reads with MiXCR, one row per CDR3 protein. The sample lists around 83,000 distinct CDR3 sequences; approximately 17% were seen once. Per germline, CDR1 SGHAT and CDR2 FQNNGV. Including both end residues, the CDR3 is 16 amino acids long. Sequenced material: PBMCs, taken before treatment. The V and J genes are TRBV11-2 and TRBJ2-2; the table's TRBD1 call for D was not verified on the DNA. This receptor was obtained from a male donor with prostate cancer. The CDR3 protein is CASSPHYTGELFFFFF.